This paragraph covers one T cell receptor (beta chain) sequence. Many counts were recorded for this clonotype. Its specific antigen is unknown. No quality values exist for individual bases; no much larger clone is one base distant. This entry comes from a study of neurological immune-mediated disorders (dated by TCRdb to between 2017 and 2020). Study-level background: Among the approximately 34 multiple sclerosis patients, relapsing-remitting MS was present in around 31 and secondary progressive MS was present in 3. Alongside PBMC samples, the set of about 97 TCR-beta libraries contained longitudinal samples, technical triplicates, and paired CD4+ and CD8+ T-cell subsets that had been sorted. The cohort comprised approximately 67 subjects: some 14 HAM/TSP patients, some 34 multiple sclerosis patients and about 20 healthy controls. Peripheral blood TCR-beta repertoires from patients with HTLV-I-associated myelopathy (HAM/TSP), patients with multiple sclerosis, and healthy controls were compared in the study using UMI-based sequencing.

The CDR3 sequence holds 15 residues, the cysteine and phenylalanine included. Solely the CDR3 DNA is kept, with 45 bases framed from the first base. Trimming costs V 1 base and J 6 bases, and their ends lie 15 bases apart. Via the germline V gene, CDR1 is MDHEN and CDR2 SYDVKM. cDNA was synthesized by template-switch 5'RACE using a primer carrying a 10-nucleotide random unique molecular identifier by which each TCR transcript was tagged. Every sequencing run yielded over 170 million TCR-beta sequences covering 15-18 subjects. Total RNA was extracted with the RNeasy kit. TCR-beta VDJ regions were amplified with primers for the TCR constant region and the 5'RACE anchor, using the KAPA Real-time Library Amplification kit. Sample indexes and Illumina adaptors were added in a first PCR, and a second PCR then increased library yield. The roughly 650 bp TCR product was size-selected on a 2% E-gel SizeSelection system after Ampure bead purification. Before pooling, library quality was assessed on a Bioanalyzer, concentration was determined with Qubit, and library quantification was performed with the Kapa Library Quantification kit. Libraries were sequenced paired-end 2 x 150 bp on an Illumina HiSeq 2500. To increase sequence diversity, 25-30% phiX was spiked into each library pool. In the authors' own workflow: The UMI-based MiGEC pipeline processed quality-filtered reads and removed over 75% of raw TCR sequences during error correction. VDJ genes were aligned to IMGT germline references, and clonotypes were defined by unique CDR3 amino acid sequence plus V-J genes. Clonal expansion, Shannon diversity and CDR3 relatedness (CalcPairwiseDistances, ClusterSamples) were evaluated with VDJtools, and phylogenetic trees were built with CLCbio workbench. Expanded clones were defined as having at least 8 unique UMIs, based on coefficient-of-variation modelling across technical triplicates. TCRdb took the public reads, trimmed them with fastp at Q25, ran MiXCR for clone calling and kept in-frame beta chains. Every CDR3 protein is listed once, alongside the most common genes and DNA of its rows. TCRdb's processing, not the authors' own work, is the source of the V and J calls. This sample has roughly 90,000 distinct CDR3 sequences in its table, and approximately 3.5% of those were observed once. About 2.9% of the sample goes to the ten largest clones.

Study-wide findings and limitations: The MS cluster showed no association with clinical or MRI features, and the authors stated that larger cohorts are needed. TCR clonal expansion was greatest in HAM/TSP patients and smallest in MS patients, who ranked below even healthy controls. In phylogenetic analysis, the repertoires of 18 of 34 MS patients grouped into a cluster of related CDR3 sequences, which suggests a possible signature at the repertoire level. Expanded clones from different subjects shared no identical CDR3 amino acid sequences, which suggests that TCR-beta repertoires were private in all groups.

For unsorted PBMC libraries, 2 million PBMCs were used after storage in RNAlater at -80 degrees C until RNA extraction. The multiple sclerosis patients were enrolled in a US clinical protocol that evaluated disease progression with magnetic resonance imaging. Peripheral blood was subjected to Ficoll-Hypaque density gradient centrifugation to isolate PBMCs, which were then cryopreserved in liquid nitrogen. The V and J genes are TRBV28 and TRBJ2-5; the D gene is perhaps TRBD2, from 7 matching bases. Material for sequencing was PBMCs. The TCR was taken from a woman in her fifties or sixties with multiple sclerosis. The CDR3 amino acid sequence is: CASSLFRGAPKTQYF. At the DNA level, the sequence is TGTGCCAGCAGTTTATTTCGGGGGGCGCCTAAGACCCAGTACTTC.